Each of the 26 T cell receptor beta chains below was sequenced from the same sample in a study of lymphopenia after photon versus proton radiotherapy. Assay used: immunoSEQ multiplex PCR; TCRdb lists only in-frame clones, some missing. The table shows 68,000 or so clones, with around 90% occurring only once. Sample: peripheral blood, taken from a patient treated with photon-based radiotherapy. The receptors stem from a woman in her 70s with pancreatic cancer.

The chain links TRBV5-1 to TRBJ1-4, with D hard to call. This CDR3 contains 17 residues. Trimming pared 4 bases from V and 0 bases from J, leaving 16 bases between. Germline V CDR1 and CDR2: SGHRS, YFSETQ. CDR3 sequence: CASSPNTIGATNEKLFF. The CDR3 nucleotides read TGCGCCAGCAGCCCCAATACGATAGGAGCAACTAATGAAAAACTGTTTTTT.

The chain links TRBV29-1 to TRBJ2-7, with D perhaps TRBD1 (6 bases). Germline loops: CDR1 SQVTM, CDR2 ANQGSEA. The CDR3 is 16 amino acids. Trimming shortened V by 2 bases and J by 1 base, and 18 bases separated the two germline ends. CDR3 DNA sequence: TGCAGCGTTGAAAGAAGGCTCCGGGACATGTCCTACGAGCAGTACTTC. Translated, it gives CSVERRLRDMSYEQYF.

This chain connects TRBV18 to TRBJ2-2; D is unresolved. The CDR3 has 16 amino acids. Germline V CDR1 and CDR2: KGHSH, LQKENI. V dropped 0 bases and J dropped 4 bases, with 12 bases sitting between them. The CDR3 here is CASSPPQPRATGELFF. The CDR3, as DNA: TGTGCCAGCTCACCACCTCAGCCAAGAGCCACCGGGGAGCTGTTTTTT.

This chain uses TRBV19 with TRBJ2-5, with 9 bases fitting TRBD1. J was trimmed by 2 bases and V by 5 bases; bases with no gene match: 3. The germline CDR1 and CDR2 sequences are LNHDA and SQIVND (reference sequence). The CDR3 runs 14 residues. The CDR3 DNA reads as TGTGCCAGTAGTCTCGGGACAGGGCAAGAGACCCAGTACTTC. This encodes CASSLGTGQETQYF. The full variable domain, its missing parts supplied by reference TRBV19 and TRBJ2-5, is DGGITQSPKYLFRKEGQNVTLSCEQNLNHDAMYWYRQDPGQGLRLIYYSQIVNDFQKGDIAEGYSVSREKKESFPLTVTSAQKNPTAFYLCASSLGTGQETQYFGPGTRLLVL.

V gene TRBV28 combines with J gene TRBJ2-3, with 7 bases matching TRBD1. The ends lost 7 bases at V and 2 bases at J; junction bases unmatched: 6. CDR3 length: 14 amino acids. Germline V CDR1 and CDR2: MDHEN, SYDVKM. The CDR3 sequence is CASISTGLTDTQYF. The DNA for the CDR3 is TGTGCCAGCATTTCGACAGGGCTCACAGATACGCAGTATTTT.

The CDR3 sequence: CASSTGLVTDTQYF. CDR3 DNA: TGTGCCAGCAGTACAGGGCTGGTCACAGATACGCAGTATTTT. The gene calls are TRBV6-5 and TRBJ2-3; D is possibly TRBD1 (6 bases). CDR3 size: 14 residues. CDR1 and CDR2 from the germline V gene are MNHEY and SVGAGI. Trimming stripped 5 bases from V and 2 bases from J, with 11 bases between.

The chain recombines TRBV19 with TRBJ2-7; 10 bases line up with TRBD1. Germline CDR1 LNHDA, CDR2 SQIVND (reference sequence). The CDR3 runs 16 residues. J lost 1 base, V lost 6 bases, and 9 bases had no gene match. The CDR3 reads CASSAPGTGDSYEQYF. For the CDR3, the DNA is TGTGCCAGTAGCGCTCCTGGGACAGGGGATTCCTACGAGCAGTACTTC.

The V call is TRBV6-5, the J call TRBJ2-5; D is unclear. Trimming shortened V by 2 bases and J by 0 bases, and 7 bases separated the two germline ends. This CDR3 region has 14 residues. Germline-derived CDR1 and CDR2 are MNHEY and SVGAGI. The CDR3: CASSYTTHQETQYF. The CDR3 DNA reads as TGTGCCAGCAGTTACACAACCCACCAAGAGACCCAGTACTTC.

The chain recombines TRBV5-1 with TRBJ1-1, with D possibly being TRBD1 (6 bases). The CDR3 loop spans 14 amino acids. Germline CDR1 and CDR2: SGHRS and YFSETQ. Trimming left V 2 bases short and J 6 bases short, with 14 bases between. CDR3 protein: CASSLTGTPPEAFF. The CDR3 DNA reads TGCGCCAGCAGCTTAACCGGGACACCCCCTGAAGCTTTCTTT.

The chain uses TRBV4-3 and TRBJ2-7; TRBD2 might be the D (6 bases). CDR1 and CDR2 (germline): LGHNA, YSLEER. The CDR3 extends over 13 amino acids. Trimming left V 8 bases short and J 4 bases short, with 15 bases between. The CDR3, as DNA: TGCGCCAGCTCCTCCGGGAGATTATACGAGCAGTACTTC. Translating it yields CASSSGRLYEQYF.

This sequence joins TRBV4-3 and TRBJ1-3; perhaps TRBD1 as D (5 bases). Trimming took off 2 bases at V and 6 bases at J, with 14 bases between the two ends. The germline CDR1 and CDR2 sequences are LGHNA and YSLEER. The CDR3 spans 15 residues. The CDR3 loop reads CASSQTTALINTIYF. The CDR3 nucleotides read TGCGCCAGCAGCCAAACGACAGCCCTTATAAACACCATATATTTT.

V usage is TRBV27 and J usage is TRBJ2-2; D unclear. The V end lost 6 bases, the J end lost 2 bases, and 4 bases lay between the germline ends. CDR1 and CDR2 from the germline V gene are MNHEY and SMNVEV (reference sequence). The CDR3 is 12 residues long. The DNA of the CDR3 is TGTGCCAGCAGCAAAAACACCGGGGAGCTGTTTTTT. Residues: CASSKNTGELFF.

The CDR3 is CSVAGSSGNTIYF. The CDR3 coding sequence is TGCAGCGTCGCGGGAAGCTCTGGAAACACCATATATTTT. The genes are TRBV29-1 and TRBJ1-3; D remains unclear. Germline CDR1 is SQVTM and CDR2 is ANQGSEA. V was cut by 6 bases and J by 0 bases, with 9 bases left in between. This CDR3 comprises 13 residues.

The chain is built from TRBV5-4 and TRBJ2-1, with 10 bases aligning to TRBD2. V dropped 4 bases and J dropped 7; count of bases not matched to a gene: 11. Germline V lookup: CDR1 SGHNT, CDR2 YYREEE (reference sequence). CDR3 size: 16 residues. The CDR3 sequence is CASSIEPGTSENEQFF. CDR3 DNA: TGTGCCAGCAGCATAGAACCCGGGACTAGCGAGAATGAGCAGTTCTTC.

The rearrangement joins TRBV7-2 to TRBJ1-1, with D possibly being TRBD1 (5 bases). Germline V gives CDR1 SGHTA, CDR2 FQGNSA. CDR3 length: 15 residues. V was pared by 1 base and J by 0 bases, with 9 bases between. The CDR3 bases are TGTGCCAGCAGCTTAGGTGCGGGGGTGAACACTGAAGCTTTCTTT. This sequence encodes CASSLGAGVNTEAFF.

This clone was found once. The V call is TRBV7-2, the J call TRBJ2-5; possibly TRBD1 or TRBD2 for D (5 bases each). Per the germline V gene, CDR1 is SGHTA and CDR2 is FQGNSA. The CDR3 is made up of 16 amino acids. V lost 2 bases and J lost 3, with 16 bases in between. Here the CDR3 reads CASSLRNRGAEETQYF. DNA for the CDR3: TGTGCCAGCAGCTTACGGAACCGGGGCGCCGAAGAGACCCAGTACTTC.

The chain is built from TRBV18 and TRBJ1-2, with TRBD1 matching 8 bases. The CDR3 is 15 residues long. Trimming at V came to 2 bases and at J to 3 bases, leaving 5 bases not matched to a gene. The germline gives CDR1 KGHSH, CDR2 LQKENI. The CDR3 nucleotides read TGTGCCAGCTCACCAAACAGGGGGGCCGACTATGGCTACACCTTC. Translating gives CASSPNRGADYGYTF. The full variable domain, with the rest looked up from reference TRBV18 and TRBJ1-2, is NAGVMQNPRHLVRRRGQEARLRCSPMKGHSHVYWYRQLPEEGLKFMVYLQKENIIDESGMPKERFSAEFPKEGPSILRIQQVVRGDSAAYFCASSPNRGADYGYTFGSGTRLTVV.

V usage is TRBV5-4 and J usage is TRBJ2-7, with 8 positions matching TRBD2. The trim removed 5 bases at V and 2 bases at J, leaving 9 bases unmatched. The CDR3 consists of 15 residues. Germline V lookup: CDR1 SGHNT, CDR2 YYREEE (reference sequence). The CDR3 DNA reads TGTGCCAGCAGTGTTATAGCGGGACCTGCCTACGAGCAGTACTTC. It codes for CASSVIAGPAYEQYF.

The CDR3 nucleotides are TGTGCCAGCAGCAACCGGGCCAGCTATGGCTACACCTTC. It codes for CASSNRASYGYTF. V gene TRBV9 combines with J gene TRBJ1-2; no definite D call. CDR1 SGDLS and CDR2 YYNGEE come from the germline V gene. CDR3 length equals 13 residues. The ends were cut back, 4 bases at V and 4 bases at J, with 11 bases in the middle.

This chain links TRBV27 with TRBJ1-3; unclear D gene. CDR1 and CDR2 from the germline V gene are MNHEY and SMNVEV (reference sequence). The CDR3 extends over 15 amino acids. V lost 4 bases to trimming and J lost 2 bases, with 12 bases between them. In DNA form, the CDR3 reads TGTGCCAGCAGTTCCTCTGCGTTTACTGGAAACACCATATATTTT. Protein product: CASSSSAFTGNTIYF.

The chain is built from TRBV6-5 and TRBJ1-1, with D hard to call. Per germline, CDR1 MNHEY and CDR2 SVGAGI. CDR3 length: 15 amino acids. V gave up 0 bases and J gave up 3 bases, with 11 bases separating them. DNA for the CDR3: TGTGCCAGCAGTTACTCAGGGATTTCGGACACTGAAGCTTTCTTT. Translation: CASSYSGISDTEAFF.

The V gene is TRBV19, the J gene TRBJ2-3, with TRBD1 matching 9 bases. CDR1 is LNHDA and CDR2 is SQIVND in the germline V gene (reference sequence). V shed 3 bases, J shed 4 bases, and the junction held 5 bases outside the gene matches. This CDR3 region has 15 residues. The CDR3 loop reads CASSIGTGLSDTQYF. CDR3 nucleotides: TGTGCCAGTAGTATCGGGACAGGGTTATCAGATACGCAGTATTTT.

V gene TRBV2 combines with J gene TRBJ1-5; no clear D. The CDR3 is 16 residues long. Per the germline V gene, CDR1 is SNHLY and CDR2 is FYNNEI. V dropped 0 bases and J dropped 4 bases, with 13 bases sitting between them. The CDR3: CASSEALGSLNQPQHF. CDR3 coding DNA: TGTGCCAGCAGTGAAGCGCTAGGGAGCCTTAATCAGCCCCAGCATTTT. The whole variable domain, remainder taken from reference TRBV2 and TRBJ1-5, is EPEVTQTPSHQVTQMGQEVILRCVPISNHLYFYWYRQILGQKVEFLVSFYNNEISEKSEIFDDQFSVERPDGSNFTLKIRSTKLEDSAMYFCASSEALGSLNQPQHFGDGTRLSIL.

This chain joins TRBV5-6 and TRBJ1-2; 10 nucleotides line up with TRBD1. Per germline, CDR1 SGHDT and CDR2 YYEEEE. The ends lost 4 bases at V and 4 bases at J; junction bases unmatched: 10. This CDR3 region has 16 residues. The DNA of the CDR3 is TGTGCCAGCAGCCTGAGACGGGGACAGGGGTCCTATGGCTACACCTTC. This sequence encodes CASSLRRGQGSYGYTF.

This chain links TRBV9 with TRBJ2-1; 7 bases align to TRBD1. The CDR3 length is 15 residues. V lost 4 bases, J lost 7 bases, and 11 bases stayed unmatched. The V gene's germline CDR1 is SGDLS and CDR2 YYNGEE. The CDR3 DNA follows: TGTGCCAGCAGCAAGACAGGGCTTAATGGTAATGAGCAGTTCTTC. Protein sequence: CASSKTGLNGNEQFF. The variable domain in full, completed from reference TRBV9 and TRBJ2-1, reads DSGVTQTPKHLITATGQRVTLRCSPRSGDLSVYWYQQSLDQGLQFLIQYYNGEERAKGNILERFSAQQFPDLHSELNLSSLELGDSALYFCASSKTGLNGNEQFFGPGTRLTVL.

The chain combines TRBV28 with TRBJ1-4, with D perhaps TRBD1 (5 bases). Trimming stripped 5 bases from V and 5 bases from J, with 15 bases between. This CDR3 has 15 amino acids. Germline CDR1 reads MDHEN; CDR2 reads SYDVKM. Here the CDR3 DNA reads TGTGCCAGCAGTCCACCGGGGCGATTGAATGAAAAACTGTTTTTT. The encoded protein is CASSPPGRLNEKLFF.